One and the same sample provided the 9 T cell receptor beta chains below, sequenced in a study of blood T cell repertoires in COVID-19. The assay was immunoSEQ multiplex PCR, and TCRdb's table has in-frame clones only and misses some. The repertoire includes roughly 240,000 clones, about 79% of them detected once, and 2% to 2.5% sits in the top ten. The sequenced sample consisted of peripheral blood. The receptors come from a middle-aged man who had recovered from COVID-19.

The genes are TRBV5-4 and TRBJ2-3; possible D gene TRBD2, 5 bases. The CDR3 extends over 15 amino acids. The germline gives CDR1 SGHNT, CDR2 YYREEE (reference sequence). Between the trimmed V and J ends, which lost 0 bases and 2 bases, there was a span of 10 bases. The CDR3 reads CASSLASGPTDTQYF. The CDR3 DNA is TGTGCCAGCAGCTTGGCCAGCGGACCCACAGATACGCAGTATTTT.

This clone showed up just a few times. J is TRBJ1-2 and V is TRBV29-1; D is ambiguous. This CDR3 has 12 amino acids. Germline values: CDR1 SQVTM, CDR2 ANQGSEA. Trimming pared 4 bases from V and 5 bases from J, leaving 11 bases between. DNA for the CDR3: TGCAGCGTTGTCCCGGCGGATTATGGCTACACCTTC. It specifies CSVVPADYGYTF.

V usage is TRBV7-2 and J usage is TRBJ2-5; 12 bases agree with TRBD2. This CDR3 is 16 amino acids long. In germline, CDR1 is SGHTA, CDR2 FQGNSA. Unmatched junction bases numbered 7, after V lost 4 bases and J lost 4 bases. In DNA, the CDR3 is TGTGCCAGCAGCTCCTCTAGCGGGAGGGACGGAGAGACCCAGTACTTC. Residues: CASSSSSGRDGETQYF. The whole variable domain, remainder taken from reference TRBV7-2 and TRBJ2-5, is GAGVSQSPSNKVTEKGKDVELRCDPISGHTALYWYRQSLGQGLEFLIYFQGNSAPDKSGLPSDRFSAERTGGSVSTLTIQRTQQEDSAVYLCASSSSSGRDGETQYFGPGTRLLVL.

This clone was recorded a few times. The V call is TRBV3-1 (or the pseudogene TRBV3-2), the J call TRBJ2-2; D gene unclear. The germline V and J ends were trimmed by 1 base and 7 bases, with 7 bases remaining between them. This CDR3 is 13 amino acids long. Germline CDR1 is LGHDT and CDR2 is YNNKEL (reference sequence). The CDR3, as DNA: TGTGCCAGCAGCCAAGGAGCGATCGGGGAGCTGTTTTTT. Its translation: CASSQGAIGELFF.

This chain joins TRBV18 and TRBJ2-7, with D maybe TRBD2 (6 bases). This CDR3 has 13 residues. Germline-derived CDR1 and CDR2 are KGHSH and LQKENI. V gave up 3 bases and J gave up 3 bases, with 9 bases separating them. This chain's CDR3 is CASSPPGVYEQYF. In DNA, the CDR3 is TGTGCCAGCTCACCCCCGGGAGTCTACGAGCAGTACTTC.

This clone was detected a few times. The J gene is TRBJ1-2, the V gene TRBV9, with D hard to call. Germline assignment: CDR1 SGDLS and CDR2 YYNGEE. V shed 0 bases and J shed 2 bases, with 8 bases lying between them. The length of the CDR3 is 14 residues. CDR3 protein: CASSVGRGNYGYTF. The DNA for the CDR3 is TGTGCCAGCAGCGTAGGAAGAGGGAACTATGGCTACACCTTC.

CDR3 nucleotides: TGTGCCAGCAGCTTAGTCCGGGAGACCCAGTACTTC. Its protein product is CASSLVRETQYF. The chain employs TRBV7-2 and TRBJ2-5; D ambiguous. The germline CDR1 and CDR2 sequences are SGHTA and FQGNSA. The CDR3 is 12 residues long. V was pared by 1 base and J by 5 bases, with 5 bases between. Using reference TRBV7-2 and TRBJ2-5 for the parts outside the CDR3, the full variable domain is GAGVSQSPSNKVTEKGKDVELRCDPISGHTALYWYRQSLGQGLEFLIYFQGNSAPDKSGLPSDRFSAERTGGSVSTLTIQRTQQEDSAVYLCASSLVRETQYFGPGTRLLVL.

The rearrangement links TRBV19 to TRBJ2-7, with 7 bases lining up with TRBD1. V dropped 5 bases and J dropped 2; count of bases not matched to a gene: 6. The length of the CDR3 is 14 residues. CDR1 is LNHDA and CDR2 is SQIVND in the germline V gene (reference sequence). The CDR3 spells CASSSGTEAYEQYF. For the CDR3, the DNA is TGTGCCAGTAGTTCAGGGACAGAGGCCTACGAGCAGTACTTC.

The chain couples TRBV27 to TRBJ1-5; 9 bases map to TRBD1. Germline CDR1 reads MNHEY; CDR2 reads SMNVEV (reference sequence). Unmatched junction bases numbered 2, after V lost 0 bases and J lost 5 bases. This CDR3 spans 15 amino acids. As DNA, the CDR3 is TGTGCCAGCAGTTTATCTGGACAGGGGCATCAGCCCCAGCATTTT. It codes for CASSLSGQGHQPQHF.